This T cell receptor beta chain was sequenced in a study of blood T cell repertoires in COVID-19. Trimming shortened V by 0 bases and J by 1 base, and 8 bases separated the two germline ends. Per the germline V gene, CDR1 is SGDLS and CDR2 is YYNGEE. This CDR3 region has 15 residues. TCRdb keeps only in-frame clones here, not all; method: immunoSEQ multiplex PCR. The sample has roughly 390,000 clones, 85% seen once. The V gene is TRBV9, the J gene TRBJ1-3; D is perhaps TRBD1 (5 bases). The specimen sequenced was peripheral blood. This sequence originates from a woman in her late teens or twenties with acute or convalescent COVID-19. The CDR3 loop is CASSVDGHSGNTIYF. CDR3 nucleotides: TGTGCCAGCAGCGTAGACGGACATTCTGGAAACACCATATATTTT.